What follows are 30 T cell receptor beta chains derived from one specimen sequenced in a study of T cells in pancreatic ductal adenocarcinoma. Selected pancreatic ductal adenocarcinoma patients had undergone surgery without neoadjuvant therapy. Assay used: immunoSEQ multiplex PCR; TCRdb lists only in-frame clones, some missing. The sample has about 100,000 clones; roughly 96% are singletons. Specimen: PBMCs. The receptors derive from a human donor with pancreatic ductal adenocarcinoma.

The rearrangement uses TRBV11-2 and TRBJ1-2; D uncertain. Germline values: CDR1 SGHAT, CDR2 FQNNGV. CDR3 length: 16 residues. The V and J ends lost 1 base and 1 base respectively, with 13 bases between them. CDR3 sequence (DNA): TGTGCCAGCAGCTTAGTTAAGGCAGGATTTAACTATGGCTACACCTTC. Protein: CASSLVKAGFNYGYTF.

This chain connects TRBV7-9 to TRBJ2-2; no clear D. Germline values: CDR1 SEHNR, CDR2 FQNEAQ (reference sequence). Trimming pared 2 bases from V and 1 base from J, leaving 5 bases between. The CDR3 consists of 14 residues. This chain's CDR3 is CASSLLGNTGELFF. CDR3 sequence (DNA): TGTGCCAGCAGCTTACTAGGGAACACCGGGGAGCTGTTTTTT.

This chain joins TRBV7-2 and TRBJ2-1; maybe TRBD1 (6 bases). This CDR3 has 14 amino acids. Trimming shortened V by 5 bases and J by 10 bases, and 18 bases separated the two germline ends. Germline lookup yields CDR1 SGHTA and CDR2 FQGNSA. The CDR3 DNA is TGTGCCAGCAGCCCAGGGGCGACTTCCAGGGAGCAGTTCTTC. Protein: CASSPGATSREQFF.

In this sample, this clone turned up once. This rearrangement joins TRBV6-6 to TRBJ1-3; perhaps TRBD1 as D (5 bases). This CDR3 comprises 15 residues. Germline V gene lookup returns CDR1 MNHNY and CDR2 SVGAGI (reference sequence). V was pared by 6 bases and J by 0 bases, with 12 bases between. The CDR3 protein is CASSWGTVSGNTIYF. As DNA, the CDR3 is TGTGCCAGCAGCTGGGGGACTGTCTCTGGAAACACCATATATTTT.

The chain is built from TRBV15 and TRBJ2-1; 9 bases are a match to TRBD2. The CDR3 is made up of 16 amino acids. V lost 0 bases and J lost 7; bases outside the gene matches: 7. CDR1 and CDR2 (germline): LNHNV, YYDKDF (reference sequence). DNA of the CDR3: TGTGCCACCAGCAGAGAAAGCGGGAGGTACACGAATGAGCAGTTCTTC. This codes for CATSRESGRYTNEQFF.

The gene calls are TRBV7-2 and TRBJ2-7; no clear D gene. CDR1 is SGHTA and CDR2 is FQGNSA in the germline V gene. The V and J ends lost 2 bases and 2 bases respectively, with 4 bases between them. The CDR3 spans 12 residues. The CDR3 is CASSLFTYEQYF. DNA for the CDR3: TGTGCCAGCAGCTTATTCACCTACGAGCAGTACTTC.

In its sample, this clone was seen once. The chain uses TRBV5-1 and TRBJ2-7; D gene unclear. The CDR3 runs to 15 residues. CDR1 and CDR2 (germline): SGHRS, YFSETQ. Trimming took 0 bases from V and 0 from J, leaving 10 bases between them. The DNA for the CDR3 is TGCGCCAGCAGCTTGGGCGCACAGCTCTCCTACGAGCAGTACTTC. This codes for CASSLGAQLSYEQYF.

The chain couples TRBV18 to TRBJ2-2, with 13 bases that match TRBD2. The CDR3 is 17 amino acids. Germline CDR1 is KGHSH and CDR2 is LQKENI. The V segment lost 3 bases and the J segment 4 bases; nucleotides outside the gene matches: 5. CDR3 nucleotide sequence: TGTGCCAGCTCACCCTCGCGGACTAGCGGGGGCACCGGGGAGCTGTTTTTT. Its translation is CASSPSRTSGGTGELFF.

V and J are TRBV4-3 and TRBJ2-1; a possible D gene is TRBD2 (5 bases). V lost 0 bases, J lost 9 bases, and 12 bases lay in between. Germline V gives CDR1 LGHNA, CDR2 YSLEER. The CDR3 totals 14 residues. The CDR3 spells CASSQDRSAREQFF. The CDR3 DNA is TGCGCCAGCAGCCAAGATCGTAGCGCCCGTGAGCAGTTCTTC.

This clone was counted a single time. The chain joins TRBV7-9 to TRBJ2-7; D not certain. Trimming removed 0 bases from V and 9 bases from J, with 12 bases in between. Germline V CDR1 and CDR2: SEHNR, FQNEAQ (reference sequence). The CDR3 is 13 residues long. CDR3 residues: CASSLADIHGQYF. The CDR3 DNA is TGTGCCAGCAGCTTAGCCGATATACATGGGCAGTACTTC.

The J gene is TRBJ2-3, the V gene TRBV5-1, with D perhaps matching TRBD2 (5 bases). The germline V gene encodes CDR1 SGHRS and CDR2 YFSETQ. The CDR3 spans 14 residues. With 0 bases removed from V and 4 bases from J, the gap between germline ends came to 9 bases. DNA of the CDR3: TGCGCCAGCAGCTTGGCGGGGTCCCCAGATACGCAGTATTTT. It specifies CASSLAGSPDTQYF.

The rearrangement joins TRBV5-1 to TRBJ2-7, with 13 bases aligning to TRBD2. The CDR3 is 15 amino acids. Germline V gene data show CDR1 as SGHRS and CDR2 as YFSETQ. V dropped 4 bases and J dropped 6; count of bases not matched to a gene: 7. CDR3 residues: CASSGTSGGGLEQYF. The CDR3, as DNA: TGCGCCAGCAGCGGTACTAGCGGGGGGGGCCTCGAGCAGTACTTC.

The rearrangement joins TRBV9 to TRBJ2-7; 11 nucleotides agree with TRBD1. The ends lost 4 bases at V and 6 bases at J; junction bases unmatched: 3. The length of the CDR3 is 13 residues. The germline CDR1 and CDR2 sequences are SGDLS and YYNGEE. In DNA, the CDR3 is TGTGCCAGCAGCCCCGGGACAGGGGGCGAGCAGTACTTC. It translates to CASSPGTGGEQYF.

The J gene is TRBJ2-3, the V gene TRBV7-9; D is unclear. Trimming took off 6 bases at V and 4 bases at J, with 14 bases between the two ends. The CDR3 is made up of 14 amino acids. Germline V gene sequence: CDR1 SEHNR, CDR2 FQNEAQ (reference sequence). CDR3 loop: CASRVGFEADTQYF. DNA of the CDR3: TGTGCCAGCAGGGTCGGGTTCGAGGCAGATACGCAGTATTTT.

This rearrangement joins TRBV18 to TRBJ2-3, with D perhaps TRBD2 (5 bases). Per the germline V gene, CDR1 is KGHSH and CDR2 is LQKENI. The germline V and J ends were trimmed by 0 bases and 3 bases, with 16 bases remaining between them. The length of the CDR3 is 17 residues. CDR3 amino acids: CASSPPTSGGRTDTQYF. DNA for the CDR3: TGTGCCAGCTCACCACCAACTAGTGGAGGTAGGACAGATACGCAGTATTTT.

The table lists this clone with a count of one. The V call is TRBV29-1, the J call TRBJ2-3; a weak D match, TRBD2 (7 bases). The CDR3 spans 14 residues. The germline V and J ends were trimmed by 3 bases and 4 bases, with 14 bases remaining between them. Germline-derived CDR1 and CDR2 are SQVTM and ANQGSEA. CDR3 in DNA: TGCAGCGTTGAGAAACAGGGAGGGGCAGATACGCAGTATTTT. This sequence encodes CSVEKQGGADTQYF.

The rearrangement joins TRBV29-1 to TRBJ2-7, with TRBD2 as a possible D gene (5 bases). V was clipped by 4 bases and J by 0 bases, with 10 bases between them. Germline loops: CDR1 SQVTM, CDR2 ANQGSEA. The CDR3 consists of 13 residues. The CDR3 region has the DNA TGCAGCGTTGCGTGGACTCTCTCCTACGAGCAGTACTTC. As protein: CSVAWTLSYEQYF.

This chain connects TRBV5-1 to TRBJ2-1; 7 bases match TRBD2. The CDR3 runs to 15 residues. CDR1 SGHRS and CDR2 YFSETQ come from the germline V gene. V gave up 5 bases and J gave up 3 bases; unmatched junction bases: 8. The DNA for the CDR3 is TGCGCCAGCAGTCCTGCGGGAGAGGTCTACAATGAGCAGTTCTTC. Protein product: CASSPAGEVYNEQFF.

With regard to this clone: One end of the junction varies from germline; a read error may be responsible. This sequence joins TRBV11-2 and TRBJ2-3; 9 nucleotides agree with TRBD2. CDR1 is SGHAT, CDR2 FQNNGV, per germline. This CDR3 contains 17 residues. The CDR3 DNA follows: TGTGCCAGCAGCTCTCGACTGACCGGGACTAGCAAAGATACGCAGTATTTT. This translates into CASSSRLTGTSKDTQYF.

V usage is TRBV4-1 and J usage is TRBJ2-7, with D maybe TRBD1 (7 bases). CDR1 and CDR2 (germline): MGHRA, YSYEKL. There are 15 residues in the CDR3. The ends were cut back, 1 base at V and 4 bases at J, with 14 bases in the middle. The CDR3 loop reads CASSQAEGATYEQYF. In nucleotides, the CDR3 is TGCGCCAGCAGCCAAGCGGAGGGGGCGACGTACGAGCAGTACTTC.

V gene TRBV7-2 combines with J gene TRBJ2-3, with 11 bases that match TRBD2. The germline CDR1 and CDR2 sequences are SGHTA and FQGNSA. The CDR3 is 15 residues long. With 3 bases clipped from V and 6 bases from J, the junction kept 5 bases outside the gene matches. CDR3 sequence (DNA): TGTGCCAGCAGCTTTAGCGGGAGGGCCCGGGATACGCAGTATTTT. This encodes CASSFSGRARDTQYF. Based on the CDR3 plus reference TRBV7-2 and TRBJ2-3, the full variable domain is GAGVSQSPSNKVTEKGKDVELRCDPISGHTALYWYRQSLGQGLEFLIYFQGNSAPDKSGLPSDRFSAERTGGSVSTLTIQRTQQEDSAVYLCASSFSGRARDTQYFGPGTRLTVL.

V usage is TRBV5-1 and J usage is TRBJ2-7; D may be TRBD2 (5 bases). CDR3 length: 13 amino acids. The germline V gene encodes CDR1 SGHRS and CDR2 YFSETQ. The V end lost 0 bases, the J end lost 4 bases, and 8 bases lay between the germline ends. The CDR3 region is CASSLGEGYEQYF. For the CDR3, the DNA is TGCGCCAGCAGCTTGGGCGAGGGTTACGAGCAGTACTTC.

This sequence joins TRBV6-1 and TRBJ1-4; D not certain. The CDR3 consists of 14 residues. V lost 10 bases to trimming and J lost 5 bases, with 17 bases between them. The V gene's germline CDR1 is MNHNS and CDR2 SASEGT. The CDR3 protein is CATTRLWANEKLFF. For the CDR3, the DNA is TGTGCCACTACCCGGCTGTGGGCGAATGAAAAACTGTTTTTT.

The J gene is TRBJ1-1, the V gene TRBV7-9, with D unresolved. The germline V gene encodes CDR1 SEHNR and CDR2 FQNEAQ (reference sequence). Trimming pared 2 bases from V and 5 bases from J, leaving 6 bases between. The CDR3 runs to 12 residues. The CDR3 loop reads CASSLTGTEAFF. The CDR3 nucleotides are TGTGCCAGCAGCTTAACGGGAACTGAAGCTTTCTTT.

J is TRBJ2-5 and V is TRBV30; D might be TRBD1 (6 bases). In germline, CDR1 is GTSNPN, CDR2 SVGIG (reference sequence). V was clipped by 4 bases and J by 4 bases, with 16 bases between them. The length of the CDR3 is 14 residues. The CDR3 bases are TGTGCCTGGACGGGACATTCAGGCGCAGAGACCCAGTACTTC. It is translated as CAWTGHSGAETQYF.

This clone was seen once. V gene TRBV5-1 combines with J gene TRBJ1-2, with 7 positions matching TRBD1. Germline V gives CDR1 SGHRS, CDR2 YFSETQ. V dropped 4 bases and J dropped 2; count of bases not matched to a gene: 5. The CDR3 contains 14 residues. The CDR3 sequence: CASSLRDRNYGYTF. CDR3 DNA sequence: TGCGCCAGCAGCCTCCGGGACAGAAACTATGGCTACACCTTC. Using reference TRBV5-1 and TRBJ1-2 for the parts outside the CDR3, the full variable domain is KAGVTQTPRYLIKTRGQQVTLSCSPISGHRSVSWYQQTPGQGLQFLFEYFSETQRNKGNFPGRFSGRQFSNSRSEMNVSTLELGDSALYLCASSLRDRNYGYTFGSGTRLTVV.

The CDR3 coding sequence is TGTGCCAGCAGCTCCCCCTCGAGAAGCGGCTACGAGCAGTACTTC. Protein sequence: CASSSPSRSGYEQYF. This chain links TRBV7-9 with TRBJ2-7; D may be TRBD2 (5 bases). CDR3 length: 15 residues. Germline V CDR1 and CDR2: SEHNR, FQNEAQ (reference sequence). Trimming took 4 bases from V and 3 from J, leaving 16 bases between them.

The CDR3: CASSQLRQKTYEQYF. The CDR3 nucleotides are TGCGCCAGCAGTCAATTACGACAGAAGACCTACGAGCAGTACTTC. The chain carries TRBV23-1 and TRBJ2-7, with D possibly matching TRBD1 (5 bases). TRBV23-1 is labeled an ORF, and its function is uncertain. The CDR3 consists of 15 residues. V was shortened by 1 base and J by 2 bases, with 12 bases between the two germline ends.

The V gene is TRBV28, the J gene TRBJ2-3, with TRBD2 identical over 12 bases. CDR1 MDHEN and CDR2 SYDVKM come from the germline V gene. The CDR3 covers 15 residues. The junction had 8 bases not matched to a gene; V was cut back by 5 bases and J by 8 bases. CDR3 DNA: TGTGCCAGCAGTCCTAGGACTAGCGGGAAAATTACGCAGTATTTT. This gives the protein CASSPRTSGKITQYF. The whole variable domain, remainder taken from reference TRBV28 and TRBJ2-3, is DVKVTQSSRYLVKRTGEKVFLECVQDMDHENMFWYRQDPGLGLRLIYFSYDVKMKEKGDIPEGYSVSREKKERFSLILESASTNQTSMYLCASSPRTSGKITQYFGPGTRLTVL.

The rearrangement links TRBV2 to TRBJ2-5; D gene ambiguous. Germline V CDR1 and CDR2: SNHLY, FYNNEI. The CDR3 loop spans 14 amino acids. Trimming removed 1 base from V and 5 bases from J, with 11 bases in between. CDR3: CASSEEGVGETQYF. The CDR3 coding sequence is TGTGCCAGCAGTGAAGAAGGTGTCGGGGAGACCCAGTACTTC.